This T cell receptor beta chain was sequenced in a study of blood T cell repertoires in COVID-19 (dated by TCRdb to about 2020). Notes on the research overall: Samples covering the acute and convalescent phases of COVID-19 were provided by collaborators in the United States, Italy and Spain. The material from the prospective study consisted of cDNA or gDNA derived from T cells, B-cell-depleted T cells, or PBMCs. Where HLA class I and class II types were available, the types were taken from metadata supplied by the sample provider, not from assay-based typing. The repertoires were released in a freely available public database meant as a resource for research on the immune response to SARS-CoV-2. Sample metadata almost always included a de-identified subject ID, COVID-19 status, age in years and sex. Subjects who had been exposed to COVID-19, were actively infected with it, or had recovered from it provided the deeply sampled blood TCRbeta repertoires that made up the dataset. The samples were drawn from the first 160 participants of the ongoing ImmuneRACE study and from about 1,200 subjects provided by 6 global collaborators.

General conclusions and limits of the study: The quantity of clinical and demographic metadata differed by source and by participant and was supplied without curation.

A remark on this clone: Its binding antigen is unknown. No qualities accompany the bases; no much larger clone lies one base away.

The collaborating institutions used their own protocols to collect whole blood in K2EDTA tubes. For TCRbeta analysis, collaborators shipped samples as frozen whole blood, isolated PBMCs, or DNA extracted from either of those sample types. TCRbeta CDR3 regions were amplified from genomic DNA by means of the immunoSEQ Assay, a bias-controlled multiplex PCR. The source study handled its data this way. The number of nucleated cells in each sample was estimated from the amplification of reference gene primers within the assay. To quantify the absolute abundance of each unique TCRbeta CDR3 rearrangement, sequence reads were collapsed and filtered. For each sample, productive Simpson clonality was calculated as the square root of Simpson's diversity index over productive rearrangements. Sourced from immuneACCESS, this table was stored by TCRdb with only in-frame sequences that have V and J called. A share of the clones is absent; for the studies checked, an unresolved V gene accounts for under half, and the remainder has no known explanation. V and J calls plus clone size are reproduced from that table; the DNA served to infer D and trimming. The sample yields 200,000 to 250,000 clones; 80% to 90% were counted once. Approximately 8% of the sample is taken by the ten largest.

This TCR came from a woman aged 45-65 years with active or convalescent COVID-19. The sample was peripheral blood.

The CDR3 protein: CASGARYSPLHF. The DNA sequence is as follows: TGTGCCAGCGGGGCCAGATATTCACCCCTCCACTTT. The sequence links TRBV2 to TRBJ1-6; a weak D assignment points to TRBD1 (5 bases agree). V is clipped by 8 bases and J by 8 bases, and the sequence between their germline boundaries is 10 bases long. CDR1 and CDR2, looked up from the germline V gene, are SNHLY and FYNNEI. Taken from cysteine to phenylalanine, the CDR3 has 12 residues. Solely the CDR3 DNA is kept, with 36 bases framed from the first base.